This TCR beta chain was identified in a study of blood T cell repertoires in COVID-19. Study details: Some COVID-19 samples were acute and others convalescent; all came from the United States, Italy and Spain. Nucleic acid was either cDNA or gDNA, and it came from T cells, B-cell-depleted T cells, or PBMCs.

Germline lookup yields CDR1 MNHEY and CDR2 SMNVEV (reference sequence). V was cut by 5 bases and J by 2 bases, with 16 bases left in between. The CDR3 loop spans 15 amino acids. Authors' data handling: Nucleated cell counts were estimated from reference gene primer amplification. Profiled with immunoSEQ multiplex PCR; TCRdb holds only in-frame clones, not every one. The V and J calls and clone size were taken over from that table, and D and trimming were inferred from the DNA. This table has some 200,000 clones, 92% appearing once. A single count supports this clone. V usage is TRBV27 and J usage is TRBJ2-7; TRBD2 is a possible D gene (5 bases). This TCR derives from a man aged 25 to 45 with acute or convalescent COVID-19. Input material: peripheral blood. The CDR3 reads CASSPKLVAAYEQYF. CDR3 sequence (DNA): TGTGCCAGCAGTCCTAAACTAGTAGCAGCCTACGAGCAGTACTTC.